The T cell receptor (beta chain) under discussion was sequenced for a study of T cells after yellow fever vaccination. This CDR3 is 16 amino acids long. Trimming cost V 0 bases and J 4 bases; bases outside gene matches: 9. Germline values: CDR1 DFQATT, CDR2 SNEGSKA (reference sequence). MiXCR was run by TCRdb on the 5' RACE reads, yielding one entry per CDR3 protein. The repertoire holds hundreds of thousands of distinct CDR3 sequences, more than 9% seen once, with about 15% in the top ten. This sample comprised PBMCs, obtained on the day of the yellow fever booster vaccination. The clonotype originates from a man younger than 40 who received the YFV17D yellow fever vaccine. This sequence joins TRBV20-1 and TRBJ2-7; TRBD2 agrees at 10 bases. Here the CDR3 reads CSARDGSPSGSYEQYF. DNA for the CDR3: TGCAGTGCTAGAGATGGCTCTCCTAGCGGGAGTTACGAGCAGTACTTC.